These 19 T cell receptor beta chains were all obtained from the same sample, sequenced in a study of follicular helper T cells after annual influenza vaccination. Here immunoSEQ multiplex PCR was the method, and the copy in TCRdb shows in-frame clones only, minus some. The sample lists over a thousand clones; 70% to 85% were seen once. Specified time point: 2015-2016 season, pre-vaccination. Sequenced material: CXCR5+ CD38+ circulating T follicular helper cells from blood, taken on the day of influenza vaccination. The sample's subset: circulating Tfh, non-naive CD4+CXCR5+PD-1+ (ICOS+CD38+ or ICOS-CD38-). Source of these receptors: an adult who received the influenza vaccine.

The chain uses TRBV6-5 and TRBJ2-1; 7 bases map to TRBD1. In germline, CDR1 is MNHEY, CDR2 SVGAGI. The ends lost 5 bases at V and 7 bases at J; junction bases unmatched: 11. CDR3 size: 15 residues. The CDR3 spells CASSIQGSVGNEQFF. The CDR3 coding sequence is TGTGCCAGCAGTATACAGGGGAGTGTGGGTAATGAGCAGTTCTTC.

The J gene is TRBJ2-1, the V gene TRBV7-2; D unresolved. CDR1 is SGHTA and CDR2 is FQGNSA in the germline V gene. The CDR3 contains 13 residues. The ends were cut back, 5 bases at V and 9 bases at J, with 14 bases in the middle. CDR3 DNA: TGTGCCAGCAGCCCCGCTCTAGTTGGTGAGCAGTTCTTC. Translated: CASSPALVGEQFF.

The rearrangement uses TRBV2 and TRBJ1-3; D is ambiguous. V was cut by 1 base and J by 3 bases, with 1 base left in between. Germline values: CDR1 SNHLY, CDR2 FYNNEI. The CDR3 has 12 residues. CDR3 in amino acids: CASSEGGNTIYF. The CDR3 nucleotides read TGTGCCAGCAGTGAAGGTGGAAACACCATATATTTT.

This clone was observed a single time. This chain joins TRBV28 and TRBJ1-2; D call uncertain. Trimming left V 3 bases short and J 6 bases short, with 8 bases between. The germline V gene encodes CDR1 MDHEN and CDR2 SYDVKM. The CDR3 runs 12 residues. The CDR3 sequence: CASSFSGNGYTF. The CDR3 coding sequence is TGTGCCAGCAGTTTCTCTGGTAATGGCTACACCTTC.

The V call is TRBV7-2, the J call TRBJ2-1, with D maybe TRBD2 (5 bases). Germline V CDR1 and CDR2: SGHTA, FQGNSA. CDR3 size: 15 residues. V lost 4 bases and J 6 bases, leaving 16 bases between the germline ends. The CDR3 loop reads CASSSTRTGGNEQFF. CDR3 in DNA: TGTGCCAGCAGCTCAACGCGGACTGGAGGCAATGAGCAGTTCTTC.

The chain links TRBV11-2 to TRBJ1-2; D is undetermined. The CDR3 runs to 15 residues. Trimming left V 2 bases short and J 2 bases short, with 12 bases between. Germline V lookup: CDR1 SGHAT, CDR2 FQNNGV. CDR3 DNA: TGTGCCAGCAGCTTATTGGCCACGAGAAACTATGGCTACACCTTC. It codes for CASSLLATRNYGYTF.

This clone was picked up a small number of times. This chain connects TRBV7-2 to TRBJ1-4, with 11 bases lining up with TRBD1. The V segment lost 5 bases and the J segment 3 bases; nucleotides outside the gene matches: 8. This CDR3 is 17 amino acids long. Germline assignment: CDR1 SGHTA and CDR2 FQGNSA. CDR3 bases: TGTGCCAGCAGCGGGGGTTGGACAGGGGGCGCTAATGAAAAACTGTTTTTT. Its protein product is CASSGGWTGGANEKLFF.

This clone was observed once. The chain is built from TRBV6-1 and TRBJ1-2; 9 nucleotides align to TRBD1. In germline, CDR1 is MNHNS, CDR2 SASEGT. This CDR3 is built from 15 residues. Unmatched junction bases numbered 10, after V lost 10 bases and J lost 1 base. The CDR3 DNA reads as TGTGCCATAACACCGGGACAGGGTAGTAACTATGGCTACACCTTC. Encoded protein: CAITPGQGSNYGYTF.

The genes are TRBV9 and TRBJ2-2; D is perhaps TRBD1 or TRBD2 (5 bases each). Germline CDR1 is SGDLS and CDR2 is YYNGEE. CDR3 length: 16 residues. Trimming stripped 0 bases from V and 3 bases from J, with 12 bases between. The DNA of the CDR3 is TGTGCCAGCAGCGTAGGAGGGACCAAATACACCGGGGAGCTGTTTTTT. Encoded protein: CASSVGGTKYTGELFF.

This clone was counted a single time. The chain uses TRBV19 and TRBJ2-3; weak D call: TRBD2 (5 bases). Germline V gene lookup returns CDR1 LNHDA and CDR2 SQIVND (reference sequence). The length of the CDR3 is 15 residues. Trimming stripped 6 bases from V and 4 bases from J, with 17 bases between. CDR3 bases: TGTGCCAGTAGAGAACTAGTGGGAAGGTCAGATACGCAGTATTTT. As protein: CASRELVGRSDTQYF.

The chain uses TRBV5-1 and TRBJ2-2; D may be TRBD1 or TRBD2 (6 bases each). V dropped 2 bases and J dropped 4 bases, with 9 bases sitting between them. Germline CDR1 reads SGHRS; CDR2 reads YFSETQ. The CDR3 is made up of 14 amino acids. In DNA, the CDR3 is TGCGCCAGCAGCTTAACGGGGGCCACCGGGGAGCTGTTTTTT. Translation gives CASSLTGATGELFF.

This clone appeared a few times. The chain joins TRBV4-2 to TRBJ1-2; D uncertain. V was shortened by 0 bases and J by 5 bases, with 10 bases between the two germline ends. The CDR3 runs to 14 residues. Germline V CDR1 and CDR2: LGHNA, YNFKEQ. CDR3 bases: TGTGCCAGCAGCCAAGAGCCCGACGGGTATGGCTACACCTTC. It is translated as CASSQEPDGYGYTF.

The gene calls are TRBV15 and TRBJ2-7; D is uncertain. Trimming took 4 bases from V and 3 from J, leaving 4 bases between them. Germline V lookup: CDR1 LNHNV, CDR2 YYDKDF (reference sequence). The CDR3 consists of 11 residues. CDR3 bases: TGTGCCACCAGCAACGTCTACGAGCAGTACTTC. Translated: CATSNVYEQYF.

J is TRBJ2-1 and V is TRBV5-4; possibly TRBD2 for D (6 bases). This CDR3 is built from 16 residues. V was trimmed by 4 bases and J by 1 base, leaving 15 bases between them. Germline V gene data show CDR1 as SGHNT and CDR2 as YYREEE (reference sequence). The CDR3 sequence: CASSPGGGNSYNEQFF. The CDR3 DNA reads as TGTGCCAGCAGCCCCGGTGGGGGGAATTCCTACAATGAGCAGTTCTTC.

The chain is built from TRBV1 and TRBJ1-2. TRBV1 constitutes a pseudogene. This CDR3 is built from 17 residues. The CDR3 sequence: CTSRIRCLCGKTYGYTF. CDR3 sequence (DNA): TGCACCAGCAGGATCAGATGTTTGTGCGGAAAGACCTATGGCTACACCTTC.

This chain connects TRBV2 to TRBJ1-3; D gene ambiguous. CDR3 length: 17 residues. Germline V CDR1 and CDR2: SNHLY, FYNNEI. Trimming took off 6 bases at V and 1 base at J, with 19 bases between the two ends. CDR3 sequence (DNA): TGTGCCAGCAGAGGACCGGCCCCGGGCGGTTCTGGAAACACCATATATTTT. This sequence encodes CASRGPAPGGSGNTIYF.

The chain employs TRBV29-1 and TRBJ2-5; 12 positions match TRBD2. This CDR3 has 13 residues. CDR1 is SQVTM, CDR2 ANQGSEA, per germline. Trimming at V came to 7 bases and at J to 5 bases, leaving 5 bases not matched to a gene. CDR3 DNA: TGCAGCGCCGTGACTAGCGGGGGTGAGACCCAGTACTTC. Encoded protein: CSAVTSGGETQYF.

V usage is TRBV15 and J usage is TRBJ2-4; D is uncertain. From germline, CDR1 is LNHNV and CDR2 YYDKDF (reference sequence). The CDR3 is 13 residues long. V lost 1 base and J lost 1, with 2 bases in between. The CDR3 DNA sequence: TGTGCCACCAGCAGAGGGGCCAAAAACATTCAGTACTTC. Its protein product is CATSRGAKNIQYF. Supplemented by reference TRBV15 and TRBJ2-4, the full variable domain reads DAMVIQNPRYQVTQFGKPVTLSCSQTLNHNVMYWYQQKSSQAPKLLFHYYDKDFNNEADTPDNFQSRRPNTSFCFLDIRSPGLGDTAMYLCATSRGAKNIQYFGAGTRLSVL.

J is TRBJ1-3 and V is TRBV7-2; a possible D gene is TRBD1 (5 bases). Trimming took off 6 bases at V and 0 bases at J, with 9 bases between the two ends. This CDR3 is 14 amino acids long. CDR1 is SGHTA and CDR2 is FQGNSA in the germline V gene. The CDR3 DNA reads TGTGCCAGCAGGGACATGAGCTCTGGAAACACCATATATTTT. It translates to CASRDMSSGNTIYF.